The T cell receptor beta chain under discussion was sequenced for a study of T cell responses to AZD1222 COVID-19 vaccine. Notes on the study in general: Unmutated variant regions are reportedly the target of nearly half of TCRs that are spike-specific.

About this clone: As yet, its antigen is unknown.

Germline V CDR1 and CDR2: SGDLS, YYNGEE. The CDR3 totals 12 residues. V shed 3 bases and J shed 15 bases, with 17 bases lying between them. Produced via immunoSEQ multiplex PCR; TCRdb's table is partial and in-frame only. There are about 110,000 clones in the sample; about nine tenths occur only once, and 7% to 9% lies in the top ten. Specimen: peripheral blood, collected 28 days after the second AZD1222 dose. The chain uses TRBV9 and TRBJ2-3; perhaps TRBD2 as D (5 bases). This sequence was found in an adult who received the AZD1222 COVID-19 vaccine. The CDR3 protein is CASSGPGSHRYF. As DNA, the CDR3 is TGTGCCAGCAGCGGACCGGGATCCCACCGCTATTTT.